This entry lists 12 T cell receptor beta chains sequenced from one sample in a study of T cell clonotyping in hematopoietic cell transplantation. Some clones are missing from TCRdb's copy, which holds only in-frame ones; the method was immunoSEQ multiplex PCR. Of 6,000 to 9,000 clones listed, around nine tenths are singletons. Sequenced material: PBMCs, taken 100 days after allogeneic stem cell transplant. Receptor source: a male patient aged 50 to 59 who had an allogeneic stem cell transplant from a related donor, so the T cells may come from the graft donor. Some clones in this sample may be carry-over from other donors' samples.

The chain recombines TRBV19 with TRBJ2-7, with 9 nucleotides matching TRBD2. With 5 bases clipped from V and 3 bases from J, the junction kept 8 bases outside the gene matches. The germline V gene encodes CDR1 LNHDA and CDR2 SQIVND (reference sequence). This CDR3 region has 15 residues. This CDR3 reads CASSDLSGRVYEQYF. The CDR3 DNA reads as TGTGCCAGTAGTGACCTTAGCGGGAGAGTCTACGAGCAGTACTTC. The whole variable domain, remainder taken from reference TRBV19 and TRBJ2-7, is DGGITQSPKYLFRKEGQNVTLSCEQNLNHDAMYWYRQDPGQGLRLIYYSQIVNDFQKGDIAEGYSVSREKKESFPLTVTSAQKNPTAFYLCASSDLSGRVYEQYFGPGTRLTVT.

V and J are TRBV7-2 and TRBJ1-6; D is perhaps TRBD1 (5 bases). The V end lost 1 base, the J end lost 10 bases, and 17 bases lay between the germline ends. The germline V gene has CDR1 SGHTA and CDR2 FQGNSA. The CDR3 consists of 16 residues. The CDR3 coding sequence is TGTGCCAGCAGCTTAGGGGCAGGGCGAAGAAGATCACCCCTCCACTTT. Protein product: CASSLGAGRRRSPLHF.

This rearrangement joins TRBV7-2 to TRBJ1-4, with D possibly matching TRBD1 (5 bases). Germline lookup yields CDR1 SGHTA and CDR2 FQGNSA. V was clipped by 1 base and J by 0 bases, with 6 bases between them. The CDR3 has 15 residues. CDR3 DNA sequence: TGTGCCAGCAGCTTAGGCAGGGCAACTAATGAAAAACTGTTTTTT. Protein: CASSLGRATNEKLFF.

This clone is large by share. This rearrangement joins TRBV2 to TRBJ2-2, with a tentative D call TRBD1 (5 bases). This CDR3 is built from 13 residues. CDR1 SNHLY and CDR2 FYNNEI come from the germline V gene. Trimming pared 6 bases from V and 4 bases from J, leaving 9 bases between. The CDR3 loop reads CASRPRVTGELFF. The CDR3 DNA sequence: TGTGCCAGCAGACCCAGGGTCACCGGGGAGCTGTTTTTT.

The CDR3 sequence: CASSQGGQIPVGGYTF. CDR3 DNA: TGCGCCAGCAGCCAAGGGGGACAGATTCCTGTAGGTGGCTACACCTTC. V is TRBV4-3 and J is TRBJ1-2; 7 bases agree with TRBD1. The germline V gene encodes CDR1 LGHNA and CDR2 YSLEER. The CDR3 is 16 residues long. V dropped 1 base and J dropped 7; count of bases not matched to a gene: 12.

The chain combines TRBV5-4 with TRBJ1-1, with a possible D match to TRBD1 (5 bases). This CDR3 contains 15 residues. CDR1 is SGHNT, CDR2 YYREEE, per germline (reference sequence). V was cut by 0 bases and J by 5 bases, with 14 bases left in between. The CDR3 here is CASSLEDTEPTEAFF. Here the CDR3 DNA reads TGTGCCAGCAGCTTGGAGGACACTGAGCCAACTGAAGCTTTCTTT.

The chain has TRBV19 and TRBJ2-3; 8 bases line up with TRBD1. Per germline, CDR1 LNHDA and CDR2 SQIVND (reference sequence). The CDR3 contains 14 residues. V lost 6 bases, J lost 6 bases, and 8 bases stayed unmatched. The CDR3 bases are TGTGCCAGTAGAACCAGGGGGCTTTCCGATACGCAGTATTTT. Translation: CASRTRGLSDTQYF.

The chain is built from TRBV30 and TRBJ1-3; the D is unclear. Trimming shortened V by 3 bases and J by 4 bases, and 16 bases separated the two germline ends. The germline V gene encodes CDR1 GTSNPN and CDR2 SVGIG (reference sequence). The CDR3 loop spans 15 amino acids. The CDR3 loop reads CAWSVRGLRGNTIYF. CDR3 nucleotide sequence: TGTGCCTGGAGCGTAAGAGGGTTACGCGGAAACACCATATATTTT. The whole variable domain, filled in from reference TRBV30 and TRBJ1-3, reads SQTIHQWPATLVQPVGSPLSLECTVEGTSNPNLYWYRQAAGRGLQLLFYSVGIGQISSEVPQNLSASRPQDRQFILSSKKLLLSDSGFYLCAWSVRGLRGNTIYFGEGSWLTVV.

This sequence joins TRBV11-1 and TRBJ1-4; 8 nucleotides agree with TRBD1. The CDR3 length is 15 residues. CDR1 SGHAT and CDR2 FQDESV come from the germline V gene (reference sequence). Unmatched junction bases numbered 5, after V lost 3 bases and J lost 5 bases. The CDR3 protein is CASSFGDRSNEKLFF. For the CDR3, the DNA is TGTGCCAGCAGCTTTGGGGACAGGTCGAATGAAAAACTGTTTTTT.

This clone was seen only once. This chain connects TRBV6-6 to TRBJ2-7; D is uncertain. CDR1 MNHNY and CDR2 SVGAGI come from the germline V gene (reference sequence). The CDR3 totals 15 residues. Trimming pared 0 bases from V and 5 bases from J, leaving 14 bases between. The CDR3 sequence: CASSYSGSRFDEQYF. For the CDR3, the DNA is TGTGCCAGCAGTTACTCGGGCAGTAGGTTCGACGAGCAGTACTTC.

This chain links TRBV30 with TRBJ2-7; D uncertain. Trimming removed 1 base from V and 4 bases from J, with 11 bases in between. CDR3 length: 13 residues. Germline V gene data show CDR1 as GTSNPN and CDR2 as SVGIG (reference sequence). CDR3 residues: CAWSAGLQYEQYF. CDR3 bases: TGTGCCTGGAGTGCCGGGCTCCAATACGAGCAGTACTTC.

The J gene is TRBJ2-2, the V gene TRBV29-1, with D perhaps being TRBD1 or TRBD2 (6 bases each). Trimming pared 7 bases from V and 7 bases from J, leaving 10 bases between. CDR3 length equals 11 residues. Germline assignment: CDR1 SQVTM and CDR2 ANQGSEA. DNA of the CDR3: TGCAGCGCCGGGGGCATCGGGGAGCTGTTTTTT. Translating gives CSAGGIGELFF.